These 28 T cell receptor beta chains were sequenced from one sample in a study of molecular identifiers for immune sequencing clone quantification. TCRdb reprocessed the PCR reads via MiXCR and lists one record per CDR3 protein. The table shows approximately 630,000 distinct CDR3 sequences, with approximately 24% occurring only once. Sequences were obtained from naive CD8+ T cells from blood, with Jurkat cell RNA spiked in. The subset here: FACS-sorted CD8+CD4-CCR7+CD45RA+ naive T cells. The receptor source for this set is a human donor in good health. Some libraries in this study had Jurkat cell RNA spiked in.

In its sample, this clonotype was seen once. V is TRBV27 and J is TRBJ2-7; TRBD2 might be the D (5 bases). V was shortened by 4 bases and J by 4 bases, with 11 bases between the two germline ends. The CDR3 sequence is 13 residues long. Germline lookup yields CDR1 MNHEY and CDR2 SMNVEV (reference sequence). The CDR3 DNA sequence: TGTGCCAGCAGTTGGACTTCACAATACGAGCAGTACTTC. Translating gives CASSWTSQYEQYF.

On this clonotype: Possible read error: a much larger clone is one base away. V usage is TRBV29-1 and J usage is TRBJ2-5, with a weak D call TRBD2 (5 bases). CDR3 length: 15 amino acids. In germline, CDR1 is SQVTM, CDR2 ANQGSEA. Here the CDR3 reads CGVESPLATQETQYF. The CDR3 DNA reads TGCGGCGTTGAGTCCCCCTTAGCGACACAAGAGACCCAGTACTTC. The full variable domain, rest sourced from reference TRBV29-1 and TRBJ2-5, is SAVISQKPSRDICQRGTSLTIQCQVDSQVTMMFWYRQQPGQSLTLIATANQGSEATYESGFVIDKFPISRPNLTFSTLTVSNMSPEDSSIYLCGVESPLATQETQYFGPGTRLLVL.

Many counts were recorded for this clonotype. The rearrangement uses TRBV12-3 or TRBV12-4 and TRBJ1-4, with 10 bases matching TRBD1. CDR3 length equals 16 residues. V lost 5 bases and J lost 7; bases outside the gene matches: 10. The CDR3: CASSLRLGQGVEKLFF. CDR3 sequence (DNA): TGTGCCAGCAGTCTCCGACTCGGACAGGGGGTTGAAAAACTGTTTTTT.

This clonotype was seen many times. The CDR3 nucleotides are TGTGCCAGCCGACAGGGGTCGGGCACTGAAGCTTTCTTT. Translated, it gives CASRQGSGTEAFF. The chain carries TRBV27 and TRBJ1-1; 8 positions match TRBD1. This CDR3 has 13 amino acids. The J segment lost 4 bases and the V segment lost 8 bases, leaving 6 bases of the junction unmatched. The germline V gene encodes CDR1 MNHEY and CDR2 SMNVEV (reference sequence).

This chain joins TRBV25-1 and TRBJ2-1, with a possible D match to TRBD1 (5 bases). V was pared by 6 bases and J by 1 base, with 7 bases between. The CDR3 has 13 amino acids. Germline CDR1 is MGHDK and CDR2 is SYGVNS. In DNA form, the CDR3 reads TGTGCCAGCAGACAGGCGTCCTACAATGAGCAGTTCTTC. This encodes CASRQASYNEQFF.

This clonotype came up a few times. The rearrangement joins TRBV7-6 to TRBJ2-2; D is undetermined. Germline V CDR1 and CDR2: SGHVS, FNYEAQ. CDR3 size: 17 residues. V was shortened by 7 bases and J by 1 base, with 19 bases between the two germline ends. The chain's CDR3 is CASKLDPGQQNTGELFF. The CDR3 coding sequence is TGTGCCAGCAAATTAGATCCTGGGCAGCAGAACACCGGGGAGCTGTTTTTT. Full variable domain (rest looked up from reference TRBV7-6 and TRBJ2-2): GAGVSQSPRYKVTKRGQDVALRCDPISGHVSLYWYRQALGQGPEFLTYFNYEAQQDKSGLPNDRFSAERPEGSISTLTIQRTEQRDSAMYRCASKLDPGQQNTGELFFGEGSRLTVL.

Turning to this clonotype: Possible read error: a much larger clone is one base away. The J gene is TRBJ2-7, the V gene TRBV7-9; TRBD1 or TRBD2 may be the D gene (5 bases each). Germline CDR1 is SEHNR and CDR2 is FQNEAQ (reference sequence). Trimming took off 5 bases at V and 2 bases at J, with 19 bases between the two ends. The CDR3 contains 16 residues. The CDR3 region is CASSLFGREGTYEQYF. DNA of the CDR3: TGTGCCAGCAGCCTCTTCGGTAGAGAGGGGACCTACGAGCAGTACTTC.

In this sample, this clonotype turned up many times. The genes are TRBV5-5 and TRBJ2-5; perhaps TRBD2 as D (5 bases). The CDR3 has 15 amino acids. V was clipped by 2 bases and J by 4 bases, with 15 bases between them. Germline CDR1 SGHKS, CDR2 YYEKEE (reference sequence). CDR3 bases: TGTGCCAGCAGCTTACGGGATAGGGATAGAGAGACCCAGTACTTC. This sequence encodes CASSLRDRDRETQYF.

To note about this clonotype: The junction and the germline gene differ at one end; a read error may be behind it. The chain has TRBV19 and TRBJ2-3; tentatively, D is TRBD1 (7 bases). There are 12 residues in the CDR3. The germline V gene encodes CDR1 LNHDA and CDR2 SQIVND (reference sequence). The CDR3 sequence: CATGEETDTQYF. In DNA, the CDR3 is TGCGCCACAGGGGAGGAAACAGATACGCAGTATTTT.

This clonotype was recorded at least ten times. The CDR3 nucleotides read TGTGCCACCAGCAGAGACGGGGAGCAGTTCTTC. Translating it yields CATSRDGEQFF. J is TRBJ2-1 and V is TRBV15; D is unresolved. The CDR3 loop spans 11 amino acids. CDR1 and CDR2 (germline): LNHNV, YYDKDF (reference sequence). Trimming stripped 0 bases from V and 10 bases from J, with 4 bases between.

This clonotype showed up many times. The gene calls are TRBV7-8 and TRBJ2-7; TRBD1 matches at 7 bases. The germline gives CDR1 SGHVS, CDR2 FQNEAQ. Trimming took 6 bases from V and 7 from J; bases not matched to a gene: 12. The CDR3 loop spans 14 amino acids. The CDR3 DNA reads TGTGCCAGCAGTCTCTTAGGCAGGGGGTGGGAGCAGTACTTC. Residues: CASSLLGRGWEQYF.

Concerning this clonotype itself: A much larger clone differs from this one at a single base, so this may be a read error. The DNA is left out, because the CDR3 cannot be placed on it with certainty; the CDR3 is given as TCRdb lists it. The V call is TRBV28, the J call TRBJ1-1; no check of the table's D call, TRBD1, against the DNA was made. CDR1 is MDHEN and CDR2 is SYDVKM in the germline V gene. Termini included, the CDR3 measures 16 amino acids. This CDR3 is CASSLPQWGQGTEAVF.

The chain employs TRBV2 and TRBJ1-1; D remains unclear. Trimming shortened V by 7 bases and J by 7 bases, and 19 bases separated the two germline ends. The CDR3 has 14 amino acids. Germline assignment: CDR1 SNHLY and CDR2 FYNNEI. In DNA form, the CDR3 reads TGTGCCAGCACCCTATTAGGGCCGGGGAGTGAAGCTTTCTTT. It is translated as CASTLLGPGSEAFF.

A remark on this clonotype: The junction differs from germline at one of its ends, possibly a read error. The gene calls are TRBV7-9 and TRBJ1-5, with D possibly being TRBD1 (6 bases). The CDR3 consists of 14 residues. Germline loops: CDR1 SEHNR, CDR2 FQNEAQ (reference sequence). The CDR3 region is CASSPDRPNQPQQF. The CDR3 DNA reads as TGTGCCAGCAGCCCCGACAGGCCCAATCAGCCCCAGCAATTT.

In this sample, this clonotype turned up many times. J is TRBJ1-3 and V is TRBV7-2; D is uncertain. The CDR3 covers 15 residues. Trimming took 1 base from V and 4 from J, leaving 11 bases between them. The germline gives CDR1 SGHTA, CDR2 FQGNSA. The chain's CDR3 is CASSLDDVKGNTIYF. CDR3 in DNA: TGTGCCAGCAGCTTAGACGACGTAAAAGGAAACACCATATATTTT.

On this clonotype: A read error may be the cause here, since a much bigger clone is one base away. The chain employs TRBV4-1 and TRBJ1-2; 7 bases agree with TRBD1. CDR1 and CDR2 from the germline V gene are MGHRA and YSYEKL. This CDR3 has 17 amino acids. The CDR3 here is CASGQDIGQARAHGYTF. DNA for the CDR3: TGCGCCAGCGGCCAAGATATTGGACAGGCAAGAGCCCATGGCTACACCTTC.

In this sample, this clonotype turned up many times. The chain carries TRBV11-2 and TRBJ2-3; perhaps D is TRBD1 or TRBD2 (5 bases each). The germline gives CDR1 SGHAT, CDR2 FQNNGV. V was pared by 4 bases and J by 2 bases, with 19 bases between. CDR3 size: 17 residues. CDR3 DNA sequence: TGTGCCAGCAGCTCTATCCGGGACCACCTATTCACAGATACGCAGTATTTT. Protein product: CASSSIRDHLFTDTQYF.

V and J are TRBV28 and TRBJ2-5; 7 nucleotides agree with TRBD2. J gave up 7 bases and V 6 bases, and 11 bases lay outside the gene matches. CDR3 length: 14 residues. Germline CDR1 is MDHEN and CDR2 is SYDVKM. In nucleotides, the CDR3 is TGTGCCAGCAGAACTACGGGCGGGGGAGGGACCCAGTACTTC. This gives the protein CASRTTGGGGTQYF.

This clonotype was recorded a few times. This sequence joins TRBV4-1 and TRBJ2-5; TRBD2 agrees at 9 bases. Germline trimming cut 1 base from V and 5 bases from J; bases unmatched to any gene: 5. CDR1 and CDR2 (germline): MGHRA, YSYEKL. The CDR3 sequence is 15 residues long. The CDR3 here is CASSQVAGAGETQYF. The CDR3 DNA follows: TGCGCCAGCAGCCAAGTAGCGGGAGCTGGGGAGACCCAGTACTTC.

The chain recombines TRBV3-1 with TRBJ2-2, with 8 bases aligning to TRBD2. CDR1 LGHDT and CDR2 YNNKEL come from the germline V gene (reference sequence). There are 17 residues in the CDR3. The junction had 10 bases not matched to a gene; V was cut back by 4 bases and J by 3 bases. The CDR3 loop is CASSPGASGRDTGELFF. The CDR3 bases are TGTGCCAGCAGCCCTGGGGCTAGCGGGCGGGACACCGGGGAGCTGTTTTTT.

This clonotype has a single count. This may be a read error, as it is one base from a much larger clone. This is likely a read error, given that the CDR3 carries no conserved phenylalanine or tryptophan at its end. The chain combines TRBV5-6 with TRBJ2-3, with 9 bases fitting TRBD1. The CDR3 loop spans 14 amino acids. V trimming: 6 bases; J trimming: 3 bases; junction bases outside the gene matches: 5. CDR1 is SGHDT, CDR2 YYEEEE, per germline. In DNA form, the CDR3 reads TGTGCCAGCACCCGGACAGGGGAAACAGATACGCAGTATGTT. Translating gives CASTRTGETDTQYV.

The sample holds many counts of this clonotype. V usage is TRBV7-8 and J usage is TRBJ2-5, with D maybe TRBD2 (6 bases). The CDR3 loop spans 15 amino acids. Germline V gives CDR1 SGHVS, CDR2 FQNEAQ. V lost 0 bases and J 4 bases, leaving 12 bases between the germline ends. In DNA form, the CDR3 reads TGTGCCAGCAGCTTAGCGGCTAGCGTAGGAGAGACCCAGTACTTC. Residues: CASSLAASVGETQYF.

The J gene is TRBJ2-7, the V gene TRBV4-3; 9 positions agree with TRBD1. Germline V gene sequence: CDR1 LGHNA, CDR2 YSLEER. CDR3 size: 16 residues. V lost 0 bases, J lost 0 bases, and 3 bases stayed unmatched. CDR3 nucleotides: TGCGCCAGCAGCCAAGACGGACAGGGGACCTCCTACGAGCAGTACTTC. It translates to CASSQDGQGTSYEQYF.

The CDR3 nucleotides are TGTGCCAGCAGTCCCGGACAGCACTCTGGAAACACCATATATTTT. It specifies CASSPGQHSGNTIYF. V is TRBV27 and J is TRBJ1-3, with D perhaps matching TRBD1 (6 bases). V was cut by 5 bases and J by 0 bases, with 11 bases left in between. Germline CDR1 is MNHEY and CDR2 is SMNVEV (reference sequence). The CDR3 sequence is 15 residues long.

The chain is built from TRBV9 and TRBJ2-3; 11 bases are a match to TRBD2. Germline V gene lookup returns CDR1 SGDLS and CDR2 YYNGEE. Unmatched junction bases numbered 6, after V lost 4 bases and J lost 2 bases. The CDR3 is made up of 16 amino acids. This chain's CDR3 is CASSSGTSGYTDTQYF. CDR3 DNA: TGTGCCAGCAGCTCTGGGACTAGCGGTTACACAGATACGCAGTATTTT.

In this sample, this clonotype turned up many times. The chain uses TRBV4-1 and TRBJ1-5, with D uncertain. CDR3 size: 15 residues. Looked up from germline, CDR1 is MGHRA and CDR2 is YSYEKL. Between the trimmed V and J ends, which lost 3 bases and 0 bases, there was a span of 9 bases. The CDR3 coding sequence is TGCGCCAGCAGCCACGCAAGAGCTAGCAATCAGCCCCAGCATTTT. It codes for CASSHARASNQPQHF.

As concerns this clonotype: A clone one base away is much larger, so this may be a read error. The chain links TRBV27 to TRBJ2-4, with D hard to call. The V end lost 0 bases, the J end lost 6 bases, and 9 bases lay between the germline ends. The CDR3 is 14 residues long. Germline V gives CDR1 MNHEY, CDR2 SMNVEV (reference sequence). CDR3 region: CASSLSSVLNIQYF. The CDR3 nucleotides are TGTGCCAGCAGTTTATCATCAGTGTTAAACATTCAGTACTTC.

The CDR3 DNA reads TGTGCCAGCAGCTACGTGGATTCCGAAGCTTTCTTT. Its translation: CASSYVDSEAFF. The chain has TRBV7-9 and TRBJ1-1; D ambiguous. The CDR3 runs to 12 residues. From germline, CDR1 is SEHNR and CDR2 FQNEAQ (reference sequence). Trimming shortened V by 4 bases and J by 8 bases, and 11 bases separated the two germline ends.